These 18 T cell receptor beta chains were all obtained from the same sample, sequenced in a study of regulatory T cells in long-lasting Graves disease. According to the study, TCR beta libraries were built with iRepertoire HTBI primers and CDR3-region Arm-PCR. Via MiXCR, TCRdb re-called the multiplex PCR reads, giving one row per CDR3 protein. The data contain about 540,000 distinct CDR3 sequences, approximately 13% of them singletons. Time point described: newly diagnosed GD, antithyroid drugs for less than 3 months. From PBMCs, RNA was extracted and then used to make the TCR library. The same data also contributed to another study, on T cells in Graves' hyperthyroidism and ophthalmopathy.

Specimen: peripheral blood mononuclear cells (PBMCs), collected at new diagnosis, from a patient treated with antithyroid drugs. Receptors originate from a man between 25 and 39 years old with Graves disease.

This clonotype showed up many times. The genes are TRBV9 and TRBJ2-1, with D perhaps assigned TRBD1 or TRBD2 (6 bases each). The CDR3 has 14 residues. Germline CDR1 and CDR2: SGDLS and YYNGEE. V shed 4 bases and J shed 9 bases, with 17 bases lying between them. The CDR3 here is CASSLGGGSGEQFF. In DNA, the CDR3 is TGTGCCAGCAGCCTTGGAGGGGGGTCGGGTGAGCAGTTCTTC.

This clonotype has a count of ten or more. The V gene is TRBV10-3, the J gene TRBJ1-1; TRBD1 might be the D (5 bases). V lost 6 bases to trimming and J lost 4 bases, with 18 bases between them. The CDR3 runs 15 residues. Germline V gene lookup returns CDR1 ENHRY and CDR2 SYGVKD. The CDR3 reads CAIRYSLDSVTEAFF. The CDR3 nucleotides are TGTGCCATCAGGTACTCCCTTGACAGTGTCACTGAAGCTTTCTTT.

This clonotype was recorded once. The genes are TRBV20-1 and TRBJ1-2; a weak D match, TRBD1 (5 bases). This CDR3 has 18 residues. Germline V lookup: CDR1 DFQATT, CDR2 SNEGSKA (reference sequence). V lost 1 base to trimming and J lost 0 bases, with 21 bases between them. The CDR3 DNA is TGCAGTGCTAGAGCTCGGGTAGGAGGGGCCAGTTCTAACTATGGCTACACCTTC. Protein product: CSARARVGGASSNYGYTF.

The rearrangement links TRBV5-1 to TRBJ2-1; TRBD2 matches at 8 bases. Trimming took 4 bases from V and 7 from J; bases not matched to a gene: 10. Germline CDR1 and CDR2: SGHRS and YFSETQ. The CDR3 is made up of 15 amino acids. CDR3 sequence: CASSPGGRPGNEQFF. CDR3 nucleotide sequence: TGCGCCAGCAGCCCCGGCGGGAGGCCAGGGAATGAGCAGTTCTTC.

This clonotype was recorded many times. Here the CDR3 reads CASSREETQYF. In nucleotides, the CDR3 is TGTGCCAGCAGTCGGGAAGAGACCCAGTACTTC. The chain uses TRBV12-3 or TRBV12-4 and TRBJ2-5, with D unclear. V shed 5 bases and J shed 3 bases, with 4 bases lying between them. The CDR3 runs 11 residues.

In regard to this clonotype: The conserved final phenylalanine or tryptophan is absent from the CDR3, which likely points to a read error. The DNA is omitted, as the CDR3 cannot be located on it reliably, and the CDR3 follows TCRdb's listing. The chain recombines TRBV10-1 with TRBJ2-4; the DNA was not used to check the table's D call, TRBD2. In germline, CDR1 is WNHNN, CDR2 SYGVQD (reference sequence). Ends included, the CDR3 has 15 residues. The CDR3: CASSENSQDEQYFGP.

This rearrangement joins TRBV5-1 to TRBJ2-3; 9 nucleotides line up with TRBD1. The closer fit of TRBJ2-5 to the DNA end suggests the J call may be wrong. The CDR3 length is 15 residues. The germline V gene has CDR1 SGHRS and CDR2 YFSETQ. The CDR3 region has the DNA TGCGCCAGCAGCCCCGGAGGGACAGGGTGGGAGACCCAGTACTTC. This translates into CASSPGGTGWETQYF.

This clonotype was counted ten times or more. The chain carries TRBV12-3 or TRBV12-4 and TRBJ1-1; D unresolved. The length of the CDR3 is 15 residues. V lost 1 base and J 3 bases, leaving 12 bases between the germline ends. CDR3 coding DNA: TGTGCCAGCAGTTTAGAACCTCAAATCTACACTGAAGCTTTCTTT. Amino acids: CASSLEPQIYTEAFF.

The chain employs TRBV12-3 or TRBV12-4 and TRBJ2-2, with D unresolved. The CDR3 spans 15 residues. The V gene lost 5 bases and the J gene lost 9 bases, with 19 bases spanning the gap. The CDR3 sequence is CASSPYGVQVRELFF. The DNA of the CDR3 is TGTGCCAGCAGTCCCTATGGCGTGCAGGTCCGGGAGCTGTTTTTT.

The chain uses TRBV27 and TRBJ2-5; possible D gene TRBD2, 6 bases. The germline V gene encodes CDR1 MNHEY and CDR2 SMNVEV (reference sequence). The CDR3 loop spans 15 amino acids. With 6 bases removed from V and 5 bases from J, the gap between germline ends came to 19 bases. The CDR3 DNA reads TGTGCCAGCAGCCATGCTGGCGGGGCCGGGGAGACCCAGTACTTC. Protein sequence: CASSHAGGAGETQYF.

The table lists this clonotype with many counts. The chain joins TRBV20-1 to TRBJ2-1, with a possible D match to TRBD2 (6 bases). V lost 4 bases to trimming and J lost 0 bases, with 13 bases between them. Germline V gene lookup returns CDR1 DFQATT and CDR2 SNEGSKA (reference sequence). The CDR3 is made up of 15 amino acids. The CDR3 reads CSANTSPGSYNEQFF. The CDR3 DNA reads TGCAGTGCTAATACTAGCCCGGGCTCCTACAATGAGCAGTTCTTC.

This clonotype was seen a few times. The V call is TRBV2, the J call TRBJ2-3; possibly TRBD2 for D (5 bases). Germline values: CDR1 SNHLY, CDR2 FYNNEI. The CDR3 sequence is 16 residues long. Trimming removed 5 bases from V and 1 base from J, with 16 bases in between. The CDR3 DNA reads TGTGCCAGCAGTTACGCTGGGAGAAGCCGCACAGATACGCAGTATTTT. It is translated as CASSYAGRSRTDTQYF.

The table lists this clonotype with many counts. The gene calls are TRBV20-1 and TRBJ1-2; D is unclear. CDR3 size: 14 residues. Trimming left V 1 base short and J 1 base short, with 10 bases between. Looked up from germline, CDR1 is DFQATT and CDR2 is SNEGSKA (reference sequence). The CDR3 is CSARGSRHNYGYTF. The CDR3 DNA reads as TGCAGTGCTAGAGGATCGAGGCATAACTATGGCTACACCTTC.

This clonotype was picked up a small number of times. The rearrangement joins TRBV3-1 to TRBJ2-7; 13 positions agree with TRBD2. V gave up 2 bases and J gave up 5 bases; unmatched junction bases: 12. Germline-derived CDR1 and CDR2 are LGHDT and YNNKEL (reference sequence). This CDR3 comprises 18 residues. Here the CDR3 reads CASSQTSGRDRNYHEQYF. The DNA for the CDR3 is TGTGCCAGCAGCCAAACTAGCGGGAGGGATCGCAACTACCACGAGCAGTACTTC.

This clonotype was observed many times. The chain couples TRBV6-2 or TRBV6-3 to TRBJ2-3; 10 bases agree with TRBD2. CDR3 length equals 14 residues. The germline V gene encodes CDR1 MNHEY and CDR2 SVGEGT. J was trimmed by 1 base and V by 7 bases; bases with no gene match: 2. CDR3 nucleotide sequence: TGTGCCAGCAACCTAGCGGGAGGCACAGATACGCAGTATTTT. Residues: CASNLAGGTDTQYF.

The chain joins TRBV5-6 to TRBJ2-7; 10 nucleotides line up with TRBD2. V shed 0 bases and J 5 bases; nucleotides not matched to a gene: 8. The CDR3 consists of 16 residues. Germline-derived CDR1 and CDR2 are SGHDT and YYEEEE. CDR3 DNA: TGTGCCAGCAGCTTGGGATTAACTAGCGGGACGCACGAGCAGTACTTC. Protein sequence: CASSLGLTSGTHEQYF.

The chain has TRBV7-2 and TRBJ2-6; D is unclear. From germline, CDR1 is SGHTA and CDR2 FQGNSA. V shed 3 bases and J shed 4 bases, with 4 bases lying between them. The CDR3 is 13 residues long. CDR3 coding DNA: TGTGCCAGCAGCTTCGTCGGGGCCAACGTCCTGACTTTC. Translating it yields CASSFVGANVLTF.

This clonotype was observed a few times. The V call is TRBV20-1, the J call TRBJ2-7, with TRBD1 matching over 8 bases. V shed 3 bases, J shed 6 bases, and the junction held 1 base outside the gene matches. Germline V lookup: CDR1 DFQATT, CDR2 SNEGSKA (reference sequence). The CDR3 totals 11 residues. CDR3 coding DNA: TGCAGTGCTAGTACAGGGGGCGAGCAGTACTTC. Its protein is CSASTGGEQYF.